Detailed here is one TCR beta chain. The antigen remains undetermined. TCRdb processed the RT-PCR reads anew with MiXCR; each CDR3 protein has one entry. The table shows about 520,000 distinct CDR3 sequences, with approximately 7.8% occurring only once. The entry originates in a study of response to subunit inactivated influenza vaccine. Overall study results and limits: Only a handful of new T cells, the authors suggested, are recruited with each seasonal influenza vaccination.

In germline, CDR1 is SGHTA, CDR2 FQGNSA. The ends lost 5 bases at V and 1 base at J; junction bases unmatched: 5. The CDR3 contains 15 residues. The genes are TRBV7-2 and TRBJ2-1, with TRBD2 matching over 7 bases. The receptor was isolated from a man aged 45 to 75 who received an inactivated influenza vaccine. Source: PBMCs from blood, taken roughly 24 months after vaccination. CDR3 DNA: TGTGCCAGCAGCGCAACCGGGGGGTCCTACAATGAGCAGTTCTTC. Its protein product is CASSATGGSYNEQFF.